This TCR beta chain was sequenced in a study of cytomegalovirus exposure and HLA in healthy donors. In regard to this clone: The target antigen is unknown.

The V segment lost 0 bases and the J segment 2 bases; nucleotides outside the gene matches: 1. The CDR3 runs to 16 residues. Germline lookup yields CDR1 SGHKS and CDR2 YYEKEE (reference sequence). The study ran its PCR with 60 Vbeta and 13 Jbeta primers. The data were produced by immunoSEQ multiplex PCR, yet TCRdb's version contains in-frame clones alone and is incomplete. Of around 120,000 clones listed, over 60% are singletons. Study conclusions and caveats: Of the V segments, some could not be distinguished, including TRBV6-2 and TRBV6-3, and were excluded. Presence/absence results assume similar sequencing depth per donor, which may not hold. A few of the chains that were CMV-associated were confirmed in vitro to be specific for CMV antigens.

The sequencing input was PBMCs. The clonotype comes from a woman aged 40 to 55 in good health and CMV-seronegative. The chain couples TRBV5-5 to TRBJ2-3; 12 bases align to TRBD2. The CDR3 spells CASSLGTSGVTDTQYF. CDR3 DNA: TGTGCCAGCAGCTTGGGGACTAGCGGGGTCACAGATACGCAGTATTTT.